The 30 T cell receptor beta chains given below trace back to one sample, sequenced in a study of beta chain features in type 1 diabetes. Findings and caveats of the study: Shortening that was moderate but significant affected the TCRB CDR3s of Type 1 diabetes patients in all four CD4+ subsets.

No antigen has been assigned to these receptors. cDNA synthesis used the whole RNA isolate, giving expressed TCRB sequences. The method was immunoSEQ multiplex PCR; TCRdb's version includes in-frame clones alone and lacks a portion of them. In the table there are about 640,000 clones, 9.5% to 15% of which are singletons. The source material was naive CD4+ T cells from blood. The receptor set was obtained from a man aged 25-45 years with type 1 diabetes.

The chain is built from TRBV5-1 and TRBJ2-7; TRBD1 might be the D (6 bases). V was cut by 1 base and J by 0 bases, with 11 bases left in between. Germline lookup yields CDR1 SGHRS and CDR2 YFSETQ. This CDR3 spans 15 amino acids. CDR3 loop: CASSLLGHSSYEQYF. DNA for the CDR3: TGCGCCAGCAGCTTGTTGGGACATAGCTCCTACGAGCAGTACTTC.

The rearrangement uses TRBV6-5 and TRBJ1-2; no firm D call. V lost 5 bases, J lost 3 bases, and 7 bases lay in between. From germline, CDR1 is MNHEY and CDR2 SVGAGI. The CDR3 is 12 amino acids. This chain's CDR3 is CASSKGDYGYTF. The CDR3 DNA follows: TGTGCCAGCAGTAAGGGAGACTATGGCTACACCTTC.

The chain is built from TRBV4-3 and TRBJ2-1, with 8 nucleotides matching TRBD1. The CDR3 runs to 15 residues. Germline trimming cut 4 bases from V and 3 bases from J; bases unmatched to any gene: 5. In germline, CDR1 is LGHNA, CDR2 YSLEER. The CDR3 bases are TGCGCCAGCAGCCTAGACAGGGGCCACTACAATGAGCAGTTCTTC. This sequence encodes CASSLDRGHYNEQFF.

This clone was observed a handful of times. V is TRBV2 and J is TRBJ1-5, with a weak D call TRBD1 (6 bases). Germline V gives CDR1 SNHLY, CDR2 FYNNEI. The CDR3 is 14 amino acids. Between the trimmed V and J ends, which lost 3 bases and 4 bases, there was a span of 10 bases. In DNA, the CDR3 is TGTGCCAGCAGTGAGATAGGGGGTAATCAGCCCCAGCATTTT. It encodes CASSEIGGNQPQHF.

This rearrangement joins TRBV28 to TRBJ2-1; D is unresolved. Germline lookup yields CDR1 MDHEN and CDR2 SYDVKM. Trimming pared 6 bases from V and 4 bases from J, leaving 7 bases between. The CDR3 runs to 12 residues. The DNA for the CDR3 is TGTGCCAGCAGAGAACAGTACAATGAGCAGTTCTTC. This encodes CASREQYNEQFF. Full variable domain (rest looked up from reference TRBV28 and TRBJ2-1): DVKVTQSSRYLVKRTGEKVFLECVQDMDHENMFWYRQDPGLGLRLIYFSYDVKMKEKGDIPEGYSVSREKKERFSLILESASTNQTSMYLCASREQYNEQFFGPGTRLTVL.

There are a few counts of this clone. This CDR3 is also generated by other DNA sequences in the sample. The genes are TRBV29-1 and TRBJ2-7; D uncertain. In germline, CDR1 is SQVTM, CDR2 ANQGSEA. CDR3 length equals 12 residues. Trimming pared 4 bases from V and 2 bases from J, leaving 9 bases between. The CDR3 DNA reads TGCAGCGTTGGGACCGCAGCCTACGAGCAGTACTTC. Protein sequence: CSVGTAAYEQYF.

In this sample, this clone turned up a few times. This sequence joins TRBV6-5 and TRBJ1-1; a weak D match, TRBD1 (6 bases). Trimming removed 0 bases from V and 5 bases from J, with 7 bases in between. There are 13 residues in the CDR3. Looked up from germline, CDR1 is MNHEY and CDR2 is SVGAGI. The CDR3, as DNA: TGTGCCAGCAGTTACTCTCAGGGGACTGAAGCTTTCTTT. Translating gives CASSYSQGTEAFF.

The sample holds a few counts of this clone. V gene TRBV4-3 combines with J gene TRBJ1-1; D call uncertain. Germline CDR1 and CDR2: LGHNA and YSLEER. The CDR3 has 18 amino acids. The V and J ends lost 0 bases and 0 bases respectively, with 17 bases between them. CDR3 bases: TGCGCCAGCAGCCAAGACGTCGGGCAGGCGTTATTGAACACTGAAGCTTTCTTT. It translates to CASSQDVGQALLNTEAFF.

V and J are TRBV7-2 and TRBJ1-5; the D gene is possibly TRBD1 (6 bases). V lost 5 bases and J lost 1, with 15 bases in between. Germline V gene sequence: CDR1 SGHTA, CDR2 FQGNSA. The length of the CDR3 is 16 residues. The CDR3 here is CASSPDGGGSNQPQHF. The CDR3 coding sequence is TGTGCCAGCAGCCCCGACGGAGGGGGGAGCAATCAGCCCCAGCATTTT.

J is TRBJ1-2 and V is TRBV2; 10 positions agree with TRBD1. V shed 6 bases and J 7 bases; nucleotides not matched to a gene: 8. The CDR3 loop spans 14 amino acids. Germline lookup yields CDR1 SNHLY and CDR2 FYNNEI. CDR3 residues: CASRSRQGAGGYTF. The CDR3 coding sequence is TGTGCCAGCAGGTCCCGACAGGGGGCAGGTGGCTACACCTTC.

The chain is built from TRBV28 and TRBJ2-5; perhaps TRBD2 as D (6 bases). Per the germline V gene, CDR1 is MDHEN and CDR2 is SYDVKM. The CDR3 is made up of 15 amino acids. V was trimmed by 3 bases and J by 7 bases, leaving 18 bases between them. The CDR3: CASSFAHTPAGTQYF. In DNA, the CDR3 is TGTGCCAGCAGTTTCGCACACACCCCAGCGGGGACCCAGTACTTC.

The chain joins TRBV5-1 to TRBJ2-1, with TRBD1 matching over 7 bases. This CDR3 spans 17 amino acids. The germline V gene has CDR1 SGHRS and CDR2 YFSETQ. After removal of 5 bases from V and 0 bases from J, the junction contained 11 bases not matched to a gene. Written as DNA, the CDR3 is TGCGCCAGCAGTTCAGGACAGGTTTCCACCTCCTACAATGAGCAGTTCTTC. The encoded protein is CASSSGQVSTSYNEQFF.

The chain links TRBV4-2 to TRBJ2-3; 9 nucleotides match TRBD2. CDR3 length: 16 amino acids. The germline gives CDR1 LGHNA, CDR2 YNFKEQ. V lost 0 bases, J lost 2 bases, and 3 bases stayed unmatched. The CDR3 DNA sequence: TGTGCCAGCAGCCAAGAAATAGCGGGGGACACAGATACGCAGTATTTT. Translating it yields CASSQEIAGDTDTQYF.

For the CDR3, the DNA is TGTGCCAGCAGCCAACTGATGACAGGGCGAGAGACCCAGTACTTC. The encoded protein is CASSQLMTGRETQYF. V usage is TRBV14 and J usage is TRBJ2-5, with 7 nucleotides matching TRBD1. Looked up from germline, CDR1 is SGHDN and CDR2 is FVKESK. This CDR3 contains 15 residues. J was trimmed by 4 bases and V by 2 bases; bases with no gene match: 7.

The V and J genes are TRBV28 and TRBJ2-7, with TRBD1 as a possible D gene (5 bases). Deletions cut 2 bases from V and 5 bases from J, with 16 bases between. CDR3 length: 15 amino acids. The germline gives CDR1 MDHEN, CDR2 SYDVKM. The CDR3 DNA follows: TGTGCCAGCAGTTTAAGTATTCAGGGAAGAAACGAGCAGTACTTC. Translation: CASSLSIQGRNEQYF.

This clone was counted a few times. V is TRBV5-1 and J is TRBJ2-3; TRBD1 might be the D (6 bases). The CDR3 is made up of 17 amino acids. Trimming shortened V by 0 bases and J by 0 bases, and 14 bases separated the two germline ends. The germline V gene encodes CDR1 SGHRS and CDR2 YFSETQ. CDR3 in amino acids: CASSLARTATSTDTQYF. CDR3 in DNA: TGCGCCAGCAGCTTGGCCAGGACAGCCACTAGCACAGATACGCAGTATTTT.

The genes are TRBV7-9 and TRBJ1-6; 7 positions agree with TRBD1. Losses at the gene ends were 4 bases for V and 7 bases for J; bases not matched to a gene: 1. Germline V gene data show CDR1 as SEHNR and CDR2 as FQNEAQ (reference sequence). The CDR3 sequence is 13 residues long. The CDR3 here is CASSSTGNSPLHF. As DNA, the CDR3 is TGTGCCAGCAGCTCGACAGGGAATTCACCCCTCCACTTT.

This rearrangement joins TRBV9 to TRBJ2-5; TRBD1 aligns across 7 bases. V lost 4 bases to trimming and J lost 5 bases; unmatched junction nucleotides: 11. This CDR3 is built from 15 residues. Per germline, CDR1 SGDLS and CDR2 YYNGEE. CDR3 nucleotide sequence: TGTGCCAGCAGCCTAAACCCGACAGGGATGGAGACCCAGTACTTC. Its protein is CASSLNPTGMETQYF.

V and J are TRBV9 and TRBJ1-6; D may be TRBD1 (5 bases). Germline CDR1 reads SGDLS; CDR2 reads YYNGEE. V was trimmed by 0 bases and J by 9 bases, leaving 10 bases between them. CDR3 length: 14 amino acids. The CDR3 nucleotides are TGTGCCAGCAGCGTAGCTTATGGGGGTTCACCCCTCCACTTT. It specifies CASSVAYGGSPLHF.

This clone has only a few counts. The chain recombines TRBV28 with TRBJ1-5; D is unresolved. The germline V gene encodes CDR1 MDHEN and CDR2 SYDVKM. Trimming removed 6 bases at V and 6 bases at J, with 6 bases between. The CDR3 length is 11 residues. The CDR3 DNA is TGTGCCAGCAGCTCACCTCAGCCCCAGCATTTT. It encodes CASSSPQPQHF.

The chain employs TRBV14 and TRBJ2-4; D is unclear. Trimming removed 0 bases at V and 0 bases at J, with 12 bases between. Germline V CDR1 and CDR2: SGHDN, FVKESK. This CDR3 region has 17 residues. The chain's CDR3 is CASSQENERLAKNIQYF. The CDR3 DNA is TGTGCCAGCAGCCAAGAAAACGAACGACTAGCCAAAAACATTCAGTACTTC.

Points on this clone: The sample contains more than one DNA sequence encoding this CDR3. The genes are TRBV20-1 and TRBJ2-5; a weak D match, TRBD1 (6 bases). Trimming stripped 6 bases from V and 4 bases from J, with 6 bases between. Per the germline V gene, CDR1 is DFQATT and CDR2 is SNEGSKA (reference sequence). The CDR3 spans 10 residues. CDR3 sequence (DNA): TGCAGTGCCAGGGGAGAGACCCAGTACTTC. It yields the protein CSARGETQYF.

A few counts support this clone. The chain employs TRBV5-1 and TRBJ2-3; 9 bases are a match to TRBD2. Trimming took 4 bases from V and 6 from J; bases not matched to a gene: 9. Germline CDR1 and CDR2: SGHRS and YFSETQ. This CDR3 spans 15 amino acids. For the CDR3, the DNA is TGCGCCAGCAGCGTCCCGGCGGGGGGGCCTGATACGCAGTATTTT. Translation: CASSVPAGGPDTQYF. The whole variable domain, filled in from reference TRBV5-1 and TRBJ2-3, reads KAGVTQTPRYLIKTRGQQVTLSCSPISGHRSVSWYQQTPGQGLQFLFEYFSETQRNKGNFPGRFSGRQFSNSRSEMNVSTLELGDSALYLCASSVPAGGPDTQYFGPGTRLTVL.

This clone was seen more than once but under ten times. The V gene is TRBV9, the J gene TRBJ2-7; D unresolved. V dropped 4 bases and J dropped 7 bases, with 12 bases sitting between them. CDR1 SGDLS and CDR2 YYNGEE come from the germline V gene. The CDR3 runs 12 residues. The CDR3 is CASSSQAGEQYF. In DNA form, the CDR3 reads TGTGCCAGCAGCTCCCAGGCTGGTGAGCAGTACTTC.

The V call is TRBV5-1, the J call TRBJ1-4; D is unresolved. The V gene lost 1 base and the J gene lost 3 bases, with 7 bases spanning the gap. Germline V CDR1 and CDR2: SGHRS, YFSETQ. This CDR3 is built from 14 residues. The CDR3 DNA follows: TGCGCCAGCAGCTTGACACAGCCTAATGAAAAACTGTTTTTT. Translated, it gives CASSLTQPNEKLFF.

This clone was picked up a small number of times. The rearrangement uses TRBV5-1 and TRBJ2-2; either TRBD1 or TRBD2 may fit D (5 bases each). V dropped 3 bases and J dropped 0 bases, with 6 bases sitting between them. The CDR3 contains 14 residues. The V gene's germline CDR1 is SGHRS and CDR2 YFSETQ. The CDR3 nucleotides are TGCGCCAGCAGCTGGGACCCGAACACCGGGGAGCTGTTTTTT. Protein product: CASSWDPNTGELFF.

This clone occurred a few times. V and J are TRBV6-5 and TRBJ2-7; unclear D gene. The CDR3 runs to 14 residues. CDR1 MNHEY and CDR2 SVGAGI come from the germline V gene. Trimming cost V 3 bases and J 3 bases, with 12 bases left between them. DNA for the CDR3: TGTGCCAGCAGTTATCTCCCAGTCCTCTACGAGCAGTACTTC. It encodes CASSYLPVLYEQYF.

This clone showed up just a few times. The V call is TRBV7-9, the J call TRBJ1-4; TRBD1 aligns across 8 bases. The CDR3 extends over 14 amino acids. Per the germline V gene, CDR1 is SEHNR and CDR2 is FQNEAQ (reference sequence). V gave up 5 bases and J gave up 8 bases; unmatched junction bases: 7. CDR3 in DNA: TGTGCCAGCAGCCGCCAGACAGGGGCGGAAAAACTGTTTTTT. This codes for CASSRQTGAEKLFF.

This clone occurred a few times. V and J are TRBV29-1 and TRBJ1-1; TRBD1 matches at 7 bases. Looked up from germline, CDR1 is SQVTM and CDR2 is ANQGSEA. The CDR3 is 13 residues long. The trim removed 7 bases at V and 1 base at J, leaving 6 bases unmatched. CDR3 loop: CSAYRGQNTEAFF. DNA of the CDR3: TGCAGCGCATACAGGGGTCAGAACACTGAAGCTTTCTTT.

This clone was observed a handful of times. The rearrangement joins TRBV6-5 to TRBJ2-7, with 8 bases matching TRBD1. Losses at the gene ends were 2 bases for V and 7 bases for J; bases not matched to a gene: 10. The CDR3 is 15 residues long. Germline V gene data show CDR1 as MNHEY and CDR2 as SVGAGI. CDR3 region: CASSYPQGARWEQYF. The CDR3 DNA reads as TGTGCCAGCAGTTACCCGCAGGGGGCAAGGTGGGAGCAGTACTTC.